The 32 T cell receptor beta chains below come from one sample, sequenced in a study of blood T cell repertoires in COVID-19. The assay was immunoSEQ multiplex PCR, and TCRdb's table has in-frame clones only and misses some. The sample shows tens of thousands of clones, less than 90% of them seen only once. Material for sequencing was peripheral blood. All receptors come from a man older than 75 in a cohort sampled during active COVID-19.

This CDR3 reads CASSDTSGLAKNIQYF. The CDR3 nucleotides are TGCGCCAGCAGTGATACTAGCGGGTTAGCCAAAAACATTCAGTACTTC. The chain couples TRBV4-1 to TRBJ2-4, with TRBD2 matching over 9 bases. Germline V gives CDR1 MGHRA, CDR2 YSYEKL. The CDR3 contains 16 residues. Trimming removed 6 bases from V and 0 bases from J; junction bases left unmatched: 6.

This chain joins TRBV5-5 and TRBJ1-2; the D gene is possibly TRBD1 (6 bases). This CDR3 has 12 residues. CDR1 is SGHKS, CDR2 YYEKEE, per germline (reference sequence). Between the trimmed V and J ends, which lost 2 bases and 13 bases, there was a span of 15 bases. CDR3 in DNA: TGTGCCAGCAGCTTCAGACAGGACCATACCACCTTC. This codes for CASSFRQDHTTF.

The CDR3 loop is CASSMGVTGSIFF. CDR3 coding DNA: TGTGCCAGTAGTATGGGGGTGACAGGGTCTATATTCTTT. The chain combines TRBV19 with TRBJ1-1, with 7 bases identical to TRBD1. Germline assignment: CDR1 LNHDA and CDR2 SQIVND (reference sequence). With V trimmed by 3 bases and J by 14 bases, 12 bases remained unmatched. The CDR3 spans 13 residues. Full variable domain (outside the CDR3, taken from reference TRBV19 and TRBJ1-1): DGGITQSPKYLFRKEGQNVTLSCEQNLNHDAMYWYRQDPGQGLRLIYYSQIVNDFQKGDIAEGYSVSREKKESFPLTVTSAQKNPTAFYLCASSMGVTGSIFFGQGTRLTVV.

The chain combines TRBV28 with TRBJ1-1; D possibly corresponds to TRBD1 (5 bases). The CDR3 is 12 amino acids. Trimming removed 6 bases from V and 5 bases from J, with 10 bases in between. The germline gives CDR1 MDHEN, CDR2 SYDVKM. For the CDR3, the DNA is TGTGCCAGCAGAGGACAAAGTACTGAAGCTTTCTTT. Its protein product is CASRGQSTEAFF.

The chain carries TRBV4-1 and TRBJ1-5, with 8 bases identical to TRBD1. Germline V gene data show CDR1 as MGHRA and CDR2 as YSYEKL. The CDR3 extends over 15 amino acids. Unmatched junction bases numbered 7, after V lost 4 bases and J lost 5 bases. This CDR3 reads CASSRTDRGDQPQHF. The CDR3 DNA reads TGCGCCAGCAGCCGTACCGACAGGGGTGATCAGCCCCAGCATTTT.

CDR3 sequence (DNA): TGTGCCAGCAGTACCGGGACAGGGGGTGAGACCCAGTACTTC. The encoded protein is CASSTGTGGETQYF. The V gene is TRBV5-4, the J gene TRBJ2-5; TRBD1 matches 11 bases. In germline, CDR1 is SGHNT, CDR2 YYREEE (reference sequence). V lost 5 bases, J lost 5 bases, and 5 bases stayed unmatched. The CDR3 has 14 amino acids. The variable domain in full, with the rest retrieved from reference TRBV5-4 and TRBJ2-5, is ETGVTQSPTHLIKTRGQQVTLRCSSQSGHNTVSWYQQALGQGPQFIFQYYREEENGRGNFPPRFSGLQFPNYSSELNVNALELDDSALYLCASSTGTGGETQYFGPGTRLLVL.

This chain links TRBV7-8 with TRBJ1-6; 9 positions match TRBD1. Losses at the gene ends were 5 bases for V and 10 bases for J; bases not matched to a gene: 12. There are 16 residues in the CDR3. Germline V lookup: CDR1 SGHVS, CDR2 FQNEAQ. CDR3: CASSTTGGASRSPLHF. The DNA of the CDR3 is TGTGCCAGCAGCACTACAGGGGGCGCTTCCAGATCACCCCTCCACTTT.

The chain carries TRBV6-6 and TRBJ2-7, with 9 bases aligning to TRBD2. Germline CDR1 is MNHNY and CDR2 is SVGAGI (reference sequence). The CDR3 spans 15 residues. The V segment lost 4 bases and the J segment 5 bases; nucleotides outside the gene matches: 9. CDR3 region: CASSSQLAGTDEQYV. CDR3 DNA sequence: TGTGCCAGCAGTTCCCAACTAGCGGGTACGGACGAGCAGTACGTC.

This clone has a single count. The chain is built from TRBV18 and TRBJ2-7, with D unresolved. Trimming took off 3 bases at V and 0 bases at J, with 12 bases between the two ends. From germline, CDR1 is KGHSH and CDR2 LQKENI. The CDR3 totals 15 residues. As DNA, the CDR3 is TGTGCCAGCTCACCCGGTGCCTGGAGCTCCTACGAGCAGTACTTC. This codes for CASSPGAWSSYEQYF.

The chain links TRBV4-2 to TRBJ2-5; TRBD2 matches at 8 bases. Germline V CDR1 and CDR2: LGHNA, YNFKEQ. The CDR3 is made up of 20 amino acids. Losses at the gene ends were 4 bases for V and 0 bases for J; bases not matched to a gene: 19. CDR3 in amino acids: CASSPDRRRGVPEYQETQYF. CDR3 bases: TGTGCCAGCAGCCCAGACCGAAGGCGGGGGGTCCCAGAGTACCAAGAGACCCAGTACTTC.

This chain connects TRBV25-1 to TRBJ1-2, with D unresolved. This CDR3 comprises 13 residues. V was clipped by 0 bases and J by 7 bases, with 9 bases between them. CDR1 is MGHDK, CDR2 SYGVNS, per germline. The CDR3 is CASSEYEAVGYTF. The CDR3 DNA reads as TGTGCCAGCAGTGAATATGAAGCGGTTGGCTACACCTTC.

This chain joins TRBV6-5 and TRBJ1-1; no reliable D call. The V end was cut by 4 bases, the J end by 1 base, with 10 bases between. Germline CDR1 and CDR2: MNHEY and SVGAGI. The CDR3 is 14 residues long. CDR3 loop: CASSSREGNTEAFF. CDR3 DNA: TGTGCCAGCAGTTCCCGTGAGGGGAACACTGAAGCTTTCTTT.

This clone was counted a single time. The chain has TRBV11-3 and TRBJ2-2, with TRBD1 as a possible D gene (5 bases). Germline V gene sequence: CDR1 SGHNT, CDR2 YENEEA. This CDR3 has 13 residues. The germline V and J ends were trimmed by 5 bases and 7 bases, with 11 bases remaining between them. The CDR3, as DNA: TGTGCCAGCAGCGGGGCCAGTGGCGGGGAGCTGTTTTTT. It codes for CASSGASGGELFF.

This clone showed up just once. V usage is TRBV23-1 and J usage is TRBJ1-2; D might be TRBD1 (6 bases). TRBV23-1 is treated as an ORF (open reading frame) with a function not yet certain. This CDR3 is built from 15 residues. V was cut by 4 bases and J by 3 bases, with 15 bases left in between. CDR3 DNA: TGCGCCAGCAGTCTCTGGGGGCCAGGGGACTATGGCTACACCTTC. This gives the protein CASSLWGPGDYGYTF.

The chain's CDR3 is CASRGAGVLKTQYF. CDR3 bases: TGTGCCAGCAGGGGGGCCGGGGTCTTAAAGACCCAGTACTTC. This sequence joins TRBV28 and TRBJ2-5; possibly TRBD1 for D (6 bases). This CDR3 has 14 amino acids. The V gene lost 6 bases and the J gene lost 6 bases, with 17 bases spanning the gap. Germline CDR1 is MDHEN and CDR2 is SYDVKM. Full variable domain (rest looked up from reference TRBV28 and TRBJ2-5): DVKVTQSSRYLVKRTGEKVFLECVQDMDHENMFWYRQDPGLGLRLIYFSYDVKMKEKGDIPEGYSVSREKKERFSLILESASTNQTSMYLCASRGAGVLKTQYFGPGTRLLVL.

This chain links TRBV15 with TRBJ1-5, with D perhaps TRBD1 (6 bases). V shed 7 bases and J shed 3 bases, with 13 bases lying between them. The CDR3 sequence is 14 residues long. CDR1 is LNHNV and CDR2 is YYDKDF in the germline V gene (reference sequence). CDR3 bases: TGTGCCACCACCCCTGGACAGTTCAATCAGCCCCAGCATTTT. Its translation is CATTPGQFNQPQHF.

The J gene is TRBJ1-6, the V gene TRBV11-2, with a weak D call TRBD1 (5 bases). CDR3 length: 14 amino acids. Germline V CDR1 and CDR2: SGHAT, FQNNGV. V was pared by 4 bases and J by 5 bases, with 9 bases between. For the CDR3, the DNA is TGTGCCAGCAGCTCTTCAGGGAATAATTCACCCCTCCACTTT. It encodes CASSSSGNNSPLHF.

The chain has TRBV2 and TRBJ1-5; possible D gene TRBD1, 5 bases. This CDR3 region has 14 residues. In germline, CDR1 is SNHLY, CDR2 FYNNEI. Trimming shortened V by 1 base and J by 5 bases, and 9 bases separated the two germline ends. The CDR3 DNA sequence: TGTGCCAGCAGTGAAGGGACAACTCATCAGCCCCAGCATTTT. This codes for CASSEGTTHQPQHF. Filled out from reference TRBV2 and TRBJ1-5, the complete variable domain reads EPEVTQTPSHQVTQMGQEVILRCVPISNHLYFYWYRQILGQKVEFLVSFYNNEISEKSEIFDDQFSVERPDGSNFTLKIRSTKLEDSAMYFCASSEGTTHQPQHFGDGTRLSIL.

V gene TRBV6-1 combines with J gene TRBJ1-3; D is undetermined. Between the trimmed V and J ends, which lost 4 bases and 1 base, there was a span of 20 bases. This CDR3 comprises 18 residues. CDR1 MNHNS and CDR2 SASEGT come from the germline V gene. The CDR3 is CASSVLGPDSLSGNTIYF. For the CDR3, the DNA is TGTGCCAGCAGTGTTCTAGGTCCGGACTCCCTTTCTGGAAACACCATATATTTT.

This chain links TRBV6-6 with TRBJ2-3; 10 bases are shared with TRBD2. CDR3 length: 16 amino acids. Trimming cost V 8 bases and J 4 bases; bases outside gene matches: 12. Germline V gives CDR1 MNHNY, CDR2 SVGAGI (reference sequence). CDR3 residues: CASGDPSGGRADTQYF. The CDR3, as DNA: TGTGCCAGCGGCGACCCTAGCGGGGGCCGGGCAGATACGCAGTATTTT.

The chain employs TRBV5-6 and TRBJ1-3; D is possibly TRBD1 (6 bases). Trimming took off 1 base at V and 3 bases at J, with 8 bases between the two ends. CDR3 length: 14 residues. CDR1 is SGHDT and CDR2 is YYEEEE in the germline V gene. The CDR3: CASSLWTVGNTIYF. CDR3 DNA: TGTGCCAGCAGCTTGTGGACAGTTGGAAACACCATATATTTT. Drawing the rest from reference TRBV5-6 and TRBJ1-3, the complete variable domain is DAGVTQSPTHLIKTRGQQVTLRCSPKSGHDTVSWYQQALGQGPQFIFQYYEEEERQRGNFPDRFSGHQFPNYSSELNVNALLLGDSALYLCASSLWTVGNTIYFGEGSWLTVV.

The chain couples TRBV4-2 to TRBJ1-2; D not resolved. V lost 0 bases and J 0 bases, leaving 5 bases between the germline ends. Germline CDR1 reads LGHNA; CDR2 reads YNFKEQ. The CDR3 covers 14 residues. The CDR3 nucleotides are TGTGCCAGCAGCCAAGAACCAGCTAACTATGGCTACACCTTC. Translating gives CASSQEPANYGYTF.

The chain uses TRBV4-1 and TRBJ1-1; D perhaps matches TRBD1 (5 bases). CDR3 length: 19 amino acids. V was cut by 0 bases and J by 0 bases, with 20 bases left in between. Germline assignment: CDR1 MGHRA and CDR2 YSYEKL. CDR3 coding DNA: TGCGCCAGCAGCCAAGATACCAGATGGGACTCTATAATGAACACTGAAGCTTTCTTT. It yields the protein CASSQDTRWDSIMNTEAFF.

This chain links TRBV11-2 with TRBJ1-5, with D unclear. Germline loops: CDR1 SGHAT, CDR2 FQNNGV. CDR3 length: 15 amino acids. Deletions cut 1 base from V and 3 bases from J, with 10 bases between. DNA of the CDR3: TGTGCCAGCAGCTTAGCTGGCTTGTTCAATCAGCCCCAGCATTTT. It codes for CASSLAGLFNQPQHF.

A word on this clone: Other nucleotide sequences in the sample specify the same CDR3. J is TRBJ1-4 and V is TRBV7-2; tentative D call: TRBD1 (5 bases). Germline assignment: CDR1 SGHTA and CDR2 FQGNSA. V shed 4 bases and J shed 8 bases, with 8 bases lying between them. This CDR3 has 12 residues. The CDR3 is CASSSDREKLFF. Here the CDR3 DNA reads TGTGCCAGCAGCTCCGACAGAGAAAAACTGTTTTTT.

The rearrangement joins TRBV6-5 to TRBJ1-2, with D uncertain. With 5 bases removed from V and 2 bases from J, the gap between germline ends came to 6 bases. The CDR3 is 12 amino acids. CDR1 is MNHEY and CDR2 is SVGAGI in the germline V gene. This CDR3 is CASSSINYGYTF. CDR3 sequence (DNA): TGTGCCAGCAGTAGCATAAACTATGGCTACACCTTC.

The J gene is TRBJ1-2, the V gene TRBV27, with TRBD1 identical over 9 bases. The CDR3 covers 16 residues. Per the germline V gene, CDR1 is MNHEY and CDR2 is SMNVEV (reference sequence). V lost 6 bases to trimming and J lost 0 bases; unmatched junction nucleotides: 8. The CDR3 nucleotides read TGTGCCAGCAGCCCAAACAGGGGGCGGACTAACTATGGCTACACCTTC. Amino acids: CASSPNRGRTNYGYTF.

The chain links TRBV27 to TRBJ2-5; 9 positions match TRBD1. The germline V gene encodes CDR1 MNHEY and CDR2 SMNVEV (reference sequence). The CDR3 has 15 residues. The trim removed 5 bases at V and 5 bases at J, leaving 9 bases unmatched. The CDR3 DNA is TGTGCCAGCAGTCCCTGGACAGGGGCTAGGGAGACCCAGTACTTC. It yields the protein CASSPWTGARETQYF.

This chain uses TRBV4-2 with TRBJ2-5; 10 bases are a match to TRBD2. V was pared by 1 base and J by 5 bases, with 10 bases of the junction left unmatched. Germline V gene sequence: CDR1 LGHNA, CDR2 YNFKEQ. CDR3 size: 17 residues. The CDR3 nucleotides read TGTGCCAGCAGCCAAGTAACCGGGCTAGCGGGGGTGGAGACCCAGTACTTC. This sequence encodes CASSQVTGLAGVETQYF.

The chain joins TRBV25-1 to TRBJ2-7; 11 nucleotides line up with TRBD1. This CDR3 is 14 amino acids long. Germline V gives CDR1 MGHDK, CDR2 SYGVNS. After removal of 4 bases from V and 2 bases from J, the junction contained 1 base not matched to a gene. CDR3 DNA: TGTGCCAGCAGTGGGGGACAGGGGGCCTACGAGCAGTACTTC. This translates into CASSGGQGAYEQYF.

The rearrangement links TRBV18 to TRBJ2-1, with 9 positions matching TRBD2. This CDR3 spans 13 amino acids. V lost 3 bases, J lost 6 bases, and 0 bases stayed unmatched. Germline values: CDR1 KGHSH, CDR2 LQKENI. CDR3 sequence reads: CASSPTSGNEQFF. The CDR3 DNA is TGTGCCAGCTCACCGACTAGCGGCAATGAGCAGTTCTTC.

The rearrangement joins TRBV5-1 to TRBJ1-2, with D uncertain. CDR1 and CDR2 from the germline V gene are SGHRS and YFSETQ. This CDR3 contains 11 residues. Trimming removed 6 bases at V and 3 bases at J, with 6 bases between. CDR3 region: CASTDYYGYTF. CDR3 in DNA: TGCGCCAGCACCGACTACTATGGCTACACCTTC.